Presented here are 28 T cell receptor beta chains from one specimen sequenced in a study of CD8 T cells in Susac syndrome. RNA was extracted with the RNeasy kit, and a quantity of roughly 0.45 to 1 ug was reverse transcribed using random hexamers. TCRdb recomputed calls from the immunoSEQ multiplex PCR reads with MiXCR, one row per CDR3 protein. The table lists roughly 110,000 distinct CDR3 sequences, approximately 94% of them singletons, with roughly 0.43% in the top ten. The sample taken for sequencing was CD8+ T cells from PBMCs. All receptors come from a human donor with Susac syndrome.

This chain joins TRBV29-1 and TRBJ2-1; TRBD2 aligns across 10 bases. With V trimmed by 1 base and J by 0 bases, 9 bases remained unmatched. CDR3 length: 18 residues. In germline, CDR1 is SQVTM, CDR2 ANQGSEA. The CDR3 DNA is TGCAGCGTTGAAGGAGGGCTAGCGGGGGCCATCTCCTACAATGAGCAGTTCTTC. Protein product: CSVEGGLAGAISYNEQFF.

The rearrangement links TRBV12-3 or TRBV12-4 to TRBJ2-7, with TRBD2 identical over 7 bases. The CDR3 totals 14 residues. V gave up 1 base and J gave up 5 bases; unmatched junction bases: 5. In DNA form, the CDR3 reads TGTGCCAGCAGTTTAGGGGGGGAGGGCAACGAGCAGTACTTC. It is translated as CASSLGGEGNEQYF.

The CDR3 sequence: CASSDSNYEQYF. CDR3 coding DNA: TGTGCCAGCAGTGACAGTAACTACGAGCAGTACTTC. This chain joins TRBV25-1 and TRBJ2-7; no firm D call. CDR3 length equals 12 residues. V was clipped by 3 bases and J by 3 bases, with 6 bases between them. The V gene's germline CDR1 is MGHDK and CDR2 SYGVNS.

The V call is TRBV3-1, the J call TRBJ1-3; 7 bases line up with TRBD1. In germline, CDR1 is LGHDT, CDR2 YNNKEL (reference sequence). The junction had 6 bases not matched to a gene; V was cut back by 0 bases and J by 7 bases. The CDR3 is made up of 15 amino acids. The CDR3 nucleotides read TGTGCCAGCAGCCAAGATGTGGACAGGCGCAACACCATATATTTT. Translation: CASSQDVDRRNTIYF.

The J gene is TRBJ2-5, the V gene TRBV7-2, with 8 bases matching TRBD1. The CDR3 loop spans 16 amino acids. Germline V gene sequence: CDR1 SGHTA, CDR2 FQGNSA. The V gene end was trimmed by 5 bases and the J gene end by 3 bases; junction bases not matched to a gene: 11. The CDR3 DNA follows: TGTGCCAGCAGCCCCACTCCGGACAGGGTTAAAGAGACCCAGTACTTC. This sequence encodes CASSPTPDRVKETQYF.

CDR3 coding DNA: TGTGCCAGCAAGACAGGGGGCGATGGCTACACCTTC. Amino acid sequence: CASKTGGDGYTF. The chain has TRBV27 and TRBJ1-2; 10 bases fit TRBD1. The germline gives CDR1 MNHEY, CDR2 SMNVEV (reference sequence). Unmatched junction bases numbered 2, after V lost 7 bases and J lost 6 bases. The CDR3 covers 12 residues.

The CDR3, as DNA: TGTGCCAGCAGCCCCTGGGCCTGGGGGGATGAGCAGTTCTTC. Translated: CASSPWAWGDEQFF. The chain has TRBV7-2 and TRBJ2-1; a possible D gene is TRBD2 (6 bases). This CDR3 is 14 amino acids long. In germline, CDR1 is SGHTA, CDR2 FQGNSA. V was trimmed by 5 bases and J by 8 bases, leaving 16 bases between them.

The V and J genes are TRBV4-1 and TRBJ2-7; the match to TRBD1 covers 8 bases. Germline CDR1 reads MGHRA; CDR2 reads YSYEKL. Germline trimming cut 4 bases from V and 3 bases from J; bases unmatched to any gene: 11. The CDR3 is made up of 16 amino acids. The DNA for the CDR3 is TGCGCCAGCAGCCTTGAGGCAGGGGGCAGCCACTACGAGCAGTACTTC. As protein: CASSLEAGGSHYEQYF.

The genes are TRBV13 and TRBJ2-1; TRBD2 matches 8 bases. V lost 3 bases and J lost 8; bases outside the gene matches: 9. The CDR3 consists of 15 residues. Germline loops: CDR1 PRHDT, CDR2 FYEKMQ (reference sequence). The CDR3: CASSFRTSRSDEQFF. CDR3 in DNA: TGTGCCAGCAGCTTCCGGACTAGCCGGTCGGATGAGCAGTTCTTC. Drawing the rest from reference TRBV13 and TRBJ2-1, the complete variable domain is AAGVIQSPRHLIKEKRETATLKCYPIPRHDTVYWYQQGPGQDPQFLISFYEKMQSDKGSIPDRFSAQQFSDYHSELNMSSLELGDSALYFCASSFRTSRSDEQFFGPGTRLTVL.

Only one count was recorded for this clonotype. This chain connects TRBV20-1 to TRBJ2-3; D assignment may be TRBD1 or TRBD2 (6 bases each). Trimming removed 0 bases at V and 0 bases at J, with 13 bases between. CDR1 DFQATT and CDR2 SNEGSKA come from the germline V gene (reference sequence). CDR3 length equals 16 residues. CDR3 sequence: CSAREGGTPSTDTQYF. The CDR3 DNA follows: TGCAGTGCTAGAGAAGGCGGGACACCTAGCACAGATACGCAGTATTTT.

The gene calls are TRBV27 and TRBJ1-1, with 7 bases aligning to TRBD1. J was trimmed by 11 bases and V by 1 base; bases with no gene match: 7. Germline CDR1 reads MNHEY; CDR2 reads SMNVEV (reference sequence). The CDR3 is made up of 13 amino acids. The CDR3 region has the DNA TGTGCCAGCAGTTTATATCCAGGGGGTAAGGCTTTCTTT. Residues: CASSLYPGGKAFF.

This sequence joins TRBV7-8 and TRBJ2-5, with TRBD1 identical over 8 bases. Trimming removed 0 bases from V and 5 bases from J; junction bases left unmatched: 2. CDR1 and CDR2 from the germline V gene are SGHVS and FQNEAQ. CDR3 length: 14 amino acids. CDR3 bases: TGTGCCAGCAGCTTAGCCAGGGGGCCGGAGACCCAGTACTTC. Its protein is CASSLARGPETQYF.

The CDR3 protein is CATPGGTGELFF. CDR3 sequence (DNA): TGTGCCACCCCGGGGGGCACCGGGGAGCTGTTTTTT. This sequence joins TRBV15 and TRBJ2-2; 7 nucleotides line up with TRBD2. The CDR3 has 12 amino acids. V gave up 8 bases and J gave up 4 bases; unmatched junction bases: 1. CDR1 is LNHNV, CDR2 YYDKDF, per germline (reference sequence).

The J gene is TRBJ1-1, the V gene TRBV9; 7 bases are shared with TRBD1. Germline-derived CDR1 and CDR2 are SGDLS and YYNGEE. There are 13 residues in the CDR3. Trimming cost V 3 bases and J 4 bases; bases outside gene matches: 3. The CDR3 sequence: CASSATGVTEAFF. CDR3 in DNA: TGTGCCAGCAGCGCCACAGGGGTCACTGAAGCTTTCTTT. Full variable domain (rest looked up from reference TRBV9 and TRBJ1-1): DSGVTQTPKHLITATGQRVTLRCSPRSGDLSVYWYQQSLDQGLQFLIQYYNGEERAKGNILERFSAQQFPDLHSELNLSSLELGDSALYFCASSATGVTEAFFGQGTRLTVV.

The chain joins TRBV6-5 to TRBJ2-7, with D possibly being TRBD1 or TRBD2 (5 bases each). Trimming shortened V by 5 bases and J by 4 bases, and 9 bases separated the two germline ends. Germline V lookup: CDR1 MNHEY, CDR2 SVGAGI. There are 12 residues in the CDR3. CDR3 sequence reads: CASSTGPYEQYF. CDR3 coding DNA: TGTGCCAGCAGTACGGGACCTTACGAGCAGTACTTC.

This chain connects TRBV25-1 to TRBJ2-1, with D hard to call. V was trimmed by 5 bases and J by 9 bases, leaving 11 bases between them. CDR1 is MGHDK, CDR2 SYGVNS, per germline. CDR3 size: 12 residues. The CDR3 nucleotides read TGTGCCAGCAGTACGAATTGGGGTGAGCAGTTCTTC. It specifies CASSTNWGEQFF.

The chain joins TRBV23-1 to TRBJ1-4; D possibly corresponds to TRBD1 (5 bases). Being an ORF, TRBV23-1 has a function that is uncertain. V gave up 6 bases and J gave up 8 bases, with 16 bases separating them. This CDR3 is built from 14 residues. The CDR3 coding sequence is TGCGCCAGCAGCCGGGGGGGGTTTCGGGAAAAACTGTTTTTT. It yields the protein CASSRGGFREKLFF.

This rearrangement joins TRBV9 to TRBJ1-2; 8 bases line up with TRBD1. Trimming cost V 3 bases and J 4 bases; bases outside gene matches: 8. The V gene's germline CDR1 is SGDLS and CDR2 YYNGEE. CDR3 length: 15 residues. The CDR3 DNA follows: TGTGCCAGCAGCGGTACCGGACAGGGCCCCTATGGCTACACCTTC. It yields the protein CASSGTGQGPYGYTF.

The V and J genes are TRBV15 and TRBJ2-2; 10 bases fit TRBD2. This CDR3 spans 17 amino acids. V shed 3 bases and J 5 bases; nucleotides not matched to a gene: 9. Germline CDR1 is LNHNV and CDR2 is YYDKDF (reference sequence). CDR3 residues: CATSSVSGGRRTGELFF. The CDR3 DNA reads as TGTGCCACCAGCAGTGTTAGCGGGGGGCGGAGGACCGGGGAGCTGTTTTTT.

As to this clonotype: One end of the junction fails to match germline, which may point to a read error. The CDR3 loop reads CATSALGLGTQYF. The CDR3 DNA reads as TGTGCCACCAGTGCTTTGGGACTCGGCACGCAGTATTTT. The chain recombines TRBV24-1 with TRBJ2-3; maybe TRBD2 (6 bases). This CDR3 contains 13 residues. Germline V gives CDR1 KGHDR, CDR2 SFDVKD.

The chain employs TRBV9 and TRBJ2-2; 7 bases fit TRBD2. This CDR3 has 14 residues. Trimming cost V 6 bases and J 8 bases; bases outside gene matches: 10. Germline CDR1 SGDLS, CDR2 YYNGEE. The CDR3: CASTLAGDGGELFF. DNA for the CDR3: TGTGCCAGCACCCTTGCGGGGGATGGTGGGGAGCTGTTTTTT.

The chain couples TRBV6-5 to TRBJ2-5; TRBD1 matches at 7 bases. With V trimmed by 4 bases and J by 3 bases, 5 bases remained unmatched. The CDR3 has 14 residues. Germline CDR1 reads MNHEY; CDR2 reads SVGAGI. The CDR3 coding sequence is TGTGCCAGCAGTTGGACCGGGACAGAAGAGACCCAGTACTTC. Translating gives CASSWTGTEETQYF.

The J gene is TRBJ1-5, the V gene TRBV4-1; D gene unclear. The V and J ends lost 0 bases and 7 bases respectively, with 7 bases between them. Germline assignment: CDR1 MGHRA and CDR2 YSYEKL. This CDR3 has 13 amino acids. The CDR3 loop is CASSQDLVQPQHF. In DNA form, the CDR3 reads TGCGCCAGCAGCCAAGATCTTGTGCAGCCCCAGCATTTT.

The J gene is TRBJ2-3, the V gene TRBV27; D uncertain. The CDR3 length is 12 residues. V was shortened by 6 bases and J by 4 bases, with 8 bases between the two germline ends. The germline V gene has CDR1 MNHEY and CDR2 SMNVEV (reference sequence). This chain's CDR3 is CASSPRSDTQYF. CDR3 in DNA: TGTGCCAGCAGCCCTAGGTCAGATACGCAGTATTTT.

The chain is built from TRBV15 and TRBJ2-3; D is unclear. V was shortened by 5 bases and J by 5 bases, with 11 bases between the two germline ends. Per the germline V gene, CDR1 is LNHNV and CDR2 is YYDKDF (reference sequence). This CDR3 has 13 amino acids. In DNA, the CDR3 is TGTGCCACCAGCGTCGACCGAGGAGATACGCAGTATTTT. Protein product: CATSVDRGDTQYF.

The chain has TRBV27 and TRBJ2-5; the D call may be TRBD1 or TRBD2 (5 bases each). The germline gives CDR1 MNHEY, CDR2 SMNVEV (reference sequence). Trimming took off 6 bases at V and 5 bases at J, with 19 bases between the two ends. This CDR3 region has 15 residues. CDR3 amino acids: CASSSTTGGEETQYF. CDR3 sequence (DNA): TGTGCCAGCAGCTCGACGACTGGGGGAGAGGAGACCCAGTACTTC.

CDR3 sequence reads: CASSSPGTEAFF. CDR3 bases: TGTGCCAGCAGTTCCCCGGGAACTGAAGCTTTCTTT. The chain links TRBV6-6 to TRBJ1-1; D is unresolved. The CDR3 spans 12 residues. Germline values: CDR1 MNHNY, CDR2 SVGAGI (reference sequence). The ends were cut back, 4 bases at V and 5 bases at J, with 8 bases in the middle.

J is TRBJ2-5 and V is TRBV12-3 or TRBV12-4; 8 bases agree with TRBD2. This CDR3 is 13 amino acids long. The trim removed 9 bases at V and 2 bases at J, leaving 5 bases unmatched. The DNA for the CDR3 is TGTGCCAGTACGGGGGGGAGGCAAGAGACCCAGTACTTC. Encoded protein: CASTGGRQETQYF.